This passage covers 21 T cell receptor beta chains from one sample sequenced in a study of PD-1 blockade in classical Hodgkin lymphoma. With no exception, relapse followed autologous stem cell transplantation in all patients, and brentuximab vedotin exposure varied. TCRdb's table, derived via immunoSEQ multiplex PCR, lists solely in-frame clones and lacks some. The table records under 20,000 clones, more than 75% of them present only once. The sequencing used peripheral blood mononuclear cells (PBMCs), collected before the second cycle of nivolumab. These receptors originate from a human donor with classical Hodgkin lymphoma.

This clone has only a few counts. The CDR3, as DNA: TGCGCCAGCAGCCCGACGACAGGAGCTCTGAACACTGAAGCTTTCTTT. Translation gives CASSPTTGALNTEAFF. This chain links TRBV4-3 with TRBJ1-1; maybe TRBD1 (6 bases). The CDR3 covers 16 residues. V lost 4 bases and J 0 bases, leaving 15 bases between the germline ends. The germline gives CDR1 LGHNA, CDR2 YSLEER.

The genes are TRBV7-8 and TRBJ1-1, with a possible D match to TRBD1 (6 bases). Germline loops: CDR1 SGHVS, CDR2 FQNEAQ. CDR3 length: 14 residues. Trimming stripped 1 base from V and 0 bases from J, with 6 bases between. DNA of the CDR3: TGTGCCAGCAGCTTAGGGACAGTGAACACTGAAGCTTTCTTT. Protein: CASSLGTVNTEAFF.

In this sample, this clone turned up once. The chain joins TRBV2 to TRBJ2-7; 7 positions agree with TRBD1. The germline V gene has CDR1 SNHLY and CDR2 FYNNEI. Trimming at V came to 6 bases and at J to 2 bases, leaving 13 bases not matched to a gene. The CDR3 covers 16 residues. The CDR3 DNA reads as TGTGCCAGCAGACCCACCAGACAGGGTATAGCCTACGAGCAGTACTTC. The encoded protein is CASRPTRQGIAYEQYF.

The rearrangement joins TRBV7-2 to TRBJ2-5; D is unresolved. The CDR3 has 11 amino acids. Germline-derived CDR1 and CDR2 are SGHTA and FQGNSA. V lost 3 bases and J lost 4, with 3 bases in between. The CDR3 nucleotides read TGTGCCAGCAGCTTCATAGAGACCCAGTACTTC. It codes for CASSFIETQYF.

This clone showed up just once. The chain couples TRBV5-1 to TRBJ1-2; 12 bases are shared with TRBD1. With V trimmed by 3 bases and J by 4 bases, 7 bases remained unmatched. The CDR3 loop spans 16 amino acids. In germline, CDR1 is SGHRS, CDR2 YFSETQ. CDR3 region: CASSWGQGARGYGYTF. The CDR3 DNA reads as TGCGCCAGCAGCTGGGGACAGGGGGCGCGGGGCTATGGCTACACCTTC.

This sequence joins TRBV5-6 and TRBJ2-1; the D is unclear. V gave up 1 base and J gave up 3 bases, with 2 bases separating them. Germline loops: CDR1 SGHDT, CDR2 YYEEEE. This CDR3 spans 12 amino acids. CDR3 sequence: CASSLIYNEQFF. For the CDR3, the DNA is TGTGCCAGCAGCTTGATCTACAATGAGCAGTTCTTC.

The chain carries TRBV19 and TRBJ1-1; 7 nucleotides match TRBD1. CDR3 length: 16 amino acids. Looked up from germline, CDR1 is LNHDA and CDR2 is SQIVND (reference sequence). J lost 3 bases, V lost 9 bases, and 16 bases had no gene match. The chain's CDR3 is CASSTTTRGLYTEAFF. CDR3 coding DNA: TGTGCCAGCAGCACTACTACAAGGGGGCTCTACACTGAAGCTTTCTTT.

This chain links TRBV25-1 with TRBJ2-7, with D perhaps TRBD1 (5 bases). CDR1 is MGHDK, CDR2 SYGVNS, per germline. V lost 2 bases to trimming and J lost 4 bases, with 6 bases between them. The CDR3 runs to 12 residues. The CDR3: CASSEQGYEQYF. Written as DNA, the CDR3 is TGTGCCAGCAGTGAACAGGGTTACGAGCAGTACTTC.

This CDR3 reads CASSPMGQKAFF. As DNA, the CDR3 is TGTGCCAGCAGCCCCATGGGGCAGAAAGCTTTCTTT. This chain links TRBV7-6 with TRBJ1-1, with D tentatively TRBD1 (5 bases). Trimming cost V 5 bases and J 9 bases, with 13 bases left between them. The CDR3 extends over 12 amino acids. CDR1 and CDR2 from the germline V gene are SGHVS and FNYEAQ.

This clone was seen just once. The chain employs TRBV5-5 and TRBJ1-2; 7 nucleotides align to TRBD1. Trimming cost V 1 base and J 4 bases; bases outside gene matches: 7. CDR3 length equals 15 residues. Germline V CDR1 and CDR2: SGHKS, YYEKEE (reference sequence). In nucleotides, the CDR3 is TGTGCCAGCAGCTTGACGGGACAGACGGTCTATGGCTACACCTTC. Translating it yields CASSLTGQTVYGYTF.

This chain uses TRBV21-1 with TRBJ2-7; the D call of TRBD2 is as the table states it, not checked on the DNA. TRBV21-1 is designated a pseudogene. The CDR3 extends over 16 amino acids. The CDR3 reads CASSATMGLLDYEQYF. The CDR3 DNA reads TGTGCCAGCAGCGCGACGATGGGACTACTCGACTACGAGCAGTACTTC.

A note on this clone: The junction and the germline gene differ at one end; a read error may be behind it. The sample carries other DNA sequences with the same CDR3. The rearrangement links TRBV7-6 to TRBJ2-3; 7 nucleotides agree with TRBD1. The CDR3 is made up of 14 amino acids. CDR1 and CDR2 (germline): SGHVS, FNYEAQ. CDR3 loop: CASSLYRGTDTQYF. For the CDR3, the DNA is TGTGCTAGCAGCCTTTACAGGGGAACAGATACGCAGTATTTT.

There are a few counts of this clone. The chain recombines TRBV7-8 with TRBJ2-1; D is possibly TRBD1 or TRBD2 (6 bases each). The CDR3 has 15 amino acids. V lost 2 bases and J 7 bases, leaving 15 bases between the germline ends. CDR1 and CDR2 (germline): SGHVS, FQNEAQ. In DNA, the CDR3 is TGTGCCAGCAGCTTATGGGGGGCGCGAGGGAATGAGCAGTTCTTC. This sequence encodes CASSLWGARGNEQFF.

The CDR3 protein is CASSTTRQGYGYTF. The CDR3 DNA sequence: TGTGCCAGTAGTACCACACGACAGGGCTATGGCTACACCTTC. The chain recombines TRBV19 with TRBJ1-2; TRBD1 aligns across 7 bases. Germline trimming cut 4 bases from V and 4 bases from J; bases unmatched to any gene: 6. The germline CDR1 and CDR2 sequences are LNHDA and SQIVND (reference sequence). This CDR3 has 14 amino acids. Based on the CDR3 plus reference TRBV19 and TRBJ1-2, the full variable domain is DGGITQSPKYLFRKEGQNVTLSCEQNLNHDAMYWYRQDPGQGLRLIYYSQIVNDFQKGDIAEGYSVSREKKESFPLTVTSAQKNPTAFYLCASSTTRQGYGYTFGSGTRLTVV.

The V gene is TRBV5-1, the J gene TRBJ1-2; D is unclear. V was cut by 4 bases and J by 3 bases, with 13 bases left in between. Germline lookup yields CDR1 SGHRS and CDR2 YFSETQ. This CDR3 is 14 amino acids long. CDR3 nucleotides: TGCGCCAGCAGCCCCAATGTAAGGTACTATGGCTACACCTTC. Its translation is CASSPNVRYYGYTF.

V usage is TRBV21-1 and J usage is TRBJ1-5. TRBV21-1 constitutes a pseudogene. The CDR3 sequence is 16 residues long. The CDR3 region is CASRGREAASNQPQHF. In DNA, the CDR3 is TGTGCCAGCCGAGGAAGGGAGGCAGCAAGCAATCAGCCCCAGCATTTT.

The chain recombines TRBV2 with TRBJ2-3; TRBD2 might be the D (6 bases). The V end was cut by 3 bases, the J end by 5 bases, with 18 bases between. Looked up from germline, CDR1 is SNHLY and CDR2 is FYNNEI. This CDR3 region has 16 residues. The CDR3 protein is CASSDWVGGFQDTQYF. In nucleotides, the CDR3 is TGTGCCAGCAGTGACTGGGTGGGAGGTTTCCAAGATACGCAGTATTTT.

The rearrangement links TRBV19 to TRBJ1-5, with 9 bases matching TRBD1. Germline CDR1 reads LNHDA; CDR2 reads SQIVND (reference sequence). The CDR3 length is 13 residues. V gave up 6 bases and J gave up 6 bases; unmatched junction bases: 3. CDR3 residues: CASSGTGSQPQHF. DNA for the CDR3: TGTGCCAGTAGCGGGACAGGGTCTCAGCCCCAGCATTTT.

The V and J genes are TRBV7-9 and TRBJ2-3; weak D call: TRBD2 (6 bases). Germline CDR1 SEHNR, CDR2 FQNEAQ (reference sequence). The ends were cut back, 1 base at V and 0 bases at J, with 8 bases in the middle. This CDR3 has 15 residues. CDR3 DNA: TGTGCCAGCAGCTTAGTGGCGGGGAGCACAGATACGCAGTATTTT. It specifies CASSLVAGSTDTQYF. The full variable domain, rest sourced from reference TRBV7-9 and TRBJ2-3, is DTGVSQNPRHKITKRGQNVTFRCDPISEHNRLYWYRQTLGQGPEFLTYFQNEAQLEKSRLLSDRFSAERPKGSFSTLEIQRTEQGDSAMYLCASSLVAGSTDTQYFGPGTRLTVL.

This chain connects TRBV28 to TRBJ1-2; perhaps TRBD1 as D (5 bases). V was trimmed by 3 bases and J by 8 bases, leaving 22 bases between them. Germline lookup yields CDR1 MDHEN and CDR2 SYDVKM. CDR3 length: 16 amino acids. CDR3 coding DNA: TGTGCCAGCAGTTTGTCCTACGACGGGTTAAGGGGAGGCTACACCTTC. Translated: CASSLSYDGLRGGYTF.

This chain joins TRBV6-6 and TRBJ2-5, with TRBD1 as a possible D gene (6 bases). The CDR3 has 14 residues. Trimming shortened V by 4 bases and J by 5 bases, and 14 bases separated the two germline ends. Germline CDR1 and CDR2: MNHNY and SVGAGI (reference sequence). The CDR3 DNA is TGTGCCAGCAGTTCGACATCAACAGGGGAGACCCAGTACTTC. Translated: CASSSTSTGETQYF.